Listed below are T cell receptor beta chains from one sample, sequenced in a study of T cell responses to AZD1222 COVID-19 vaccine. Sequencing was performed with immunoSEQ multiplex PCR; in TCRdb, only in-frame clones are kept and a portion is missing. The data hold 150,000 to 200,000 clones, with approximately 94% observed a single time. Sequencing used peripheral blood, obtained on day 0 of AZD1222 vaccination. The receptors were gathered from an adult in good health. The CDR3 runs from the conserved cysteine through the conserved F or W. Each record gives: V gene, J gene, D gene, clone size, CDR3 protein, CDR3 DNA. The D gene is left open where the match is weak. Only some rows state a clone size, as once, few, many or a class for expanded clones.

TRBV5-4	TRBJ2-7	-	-	CASSLGRSIEQYF	TGTGCCAGCAGCCTCGGGCGGTCCATCGAGCAGTACTTC
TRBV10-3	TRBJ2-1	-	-	CAISAAGVLNEQFF	TGTGCCATCAGTGCGGCCGGGGTACTTAATGAGCAGTTCTTC
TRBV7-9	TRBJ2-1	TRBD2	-	CASSLRGLAGDRDEQFF	TGTGCCAGCAGCTTACGAGGGCTAGCGGGAGATAGGGATGAGCAGTTCTTC
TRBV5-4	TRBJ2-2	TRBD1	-	CASARGQANTGELFF	TGTGCCAGCGCCAGGGGACAGGCGAACACCGGGGAGCTGTTTTTT
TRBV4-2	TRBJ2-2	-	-	CASSQGGGGSNTGELFF	TGTGCCAGCAGCCAAGGGGGAGGGGGTTCGAACACCGGGGAGCTGTTTTTT
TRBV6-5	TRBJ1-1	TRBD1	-	CASKTTGGAEAFF	TGTGCCAGCAAGACAACAGGGGGCGCTGAAGCTTTCTTT
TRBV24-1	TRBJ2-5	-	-	CATSGGKAETKETQYF	TGTGCCACCAGTGGAGGTAAGGCGGAAACAAAAGAGACCCAGTACTTC
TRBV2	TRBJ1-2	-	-	CASSEVAANNYGYTF	TGTGCCAGCAGTGAGGTGGCGGCGAATAACTATGGCTACACCTTC
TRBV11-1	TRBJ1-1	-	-	CASSLGKGAAFF	TGTGCCAGCAGCTTGGGGAAAGGGGCAGCTTTCTTT
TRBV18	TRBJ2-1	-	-	CASSPGLGGYNEQFF	TGTGCCAGCTCACCAGGCCTAGGCGGGTACAATGAGCAGTTCTTC
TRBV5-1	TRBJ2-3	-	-	CASSLVLGVGTDTQYF	TGCGCCAGCAGCTTGGTACTCGGAGTGGGCACAGATACGCAGTATTTT
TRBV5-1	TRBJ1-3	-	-	CASSRFEGRNTIYF	TGCGCCAGCAGCCGTTTCGAGGGGAGAAACACCATATATTTT
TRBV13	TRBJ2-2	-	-	CASIAPGGYDGELFF	TGTGCCAGCATCGCCCCCGGAGGGTACGACGGGGAGCTGTTTTTT
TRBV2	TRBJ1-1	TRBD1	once	CASPQTTGAMSTEAFF	TGTGCCAGCCCTCAAACCACAGGGGCGATGAGCACTGAAGCTTTCTTT
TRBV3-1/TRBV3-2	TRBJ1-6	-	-	CASSSQTVTKDSPLHF	TGTGCCAGCAGCTCCCAGACAGTGACCAAGGATTCACCCCTCCACTTT
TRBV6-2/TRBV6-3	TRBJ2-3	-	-	CASSPSLSTDTQYF	TGTGCCAGCAGCCCCAGCCTGTCCACAGATACGCAGTATTTT
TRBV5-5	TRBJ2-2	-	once	CASSFSGANTGELFF	TGTGCCAGCAGCTTTTCCGGGGCCAACACCGGGGAGCTGTTTTTT
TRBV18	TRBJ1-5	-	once	CASSPREGMGQPQHF	TGTGCCAGCTCACCACGAGAGGGGATGGGTCAGCCCCAGCATTTT
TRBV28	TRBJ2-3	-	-	CASSSPSPEDTQYF	TGTGCCAGCAGTTCCCCCTCCCCAGAAGATACGCAGTATTTT
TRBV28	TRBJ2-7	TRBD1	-	CASSFPGQGKGEQYF	TGTGCCAGCAGTTTCCCCGGACAGGGGAAAGGCGAGCAGTACTTC
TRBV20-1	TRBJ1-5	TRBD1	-	CSASASGQGNQPQHF	TGCAGTGCTAGTGCATCGGGACAGGGGAATCAGCCCCAGCATTTT
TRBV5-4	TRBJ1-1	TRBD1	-	CASSRDRGQYTEAFF	TGTGCCAGCAGCCGGGACAGGGGGCAGTACACTGAAGCTTTCTTT
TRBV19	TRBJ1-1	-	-	CASSMRGTEAFF	TGTGCCAGTAGTATGCGGGGGACTGAAGCTTTCTTT
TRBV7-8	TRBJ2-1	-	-	CASSLDRAGTYEQFF	TGTGCCAGCAGCCTCGACAGGGCGGGAACATATGAGCAGTTCTTC
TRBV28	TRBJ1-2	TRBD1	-	CASRTGTGTYGYTF	TGTGCCAGCAGAACCGGGACAGGGACGTATGGCTACACCTTC
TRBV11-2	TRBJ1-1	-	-	CASSPRLRVNTEAFF	TGTGCCAGCAGCCCGCGCTTACGGGTGAACACTGAAGCTTTCTTT
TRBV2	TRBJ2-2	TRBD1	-	CASSGTGMSGELFF	TGTGCCAGCAGCGGGACAGGGATGAGCGGGGAGCTGTTTTTT